This is a list of T cell receptor beta chains from one sample in a study of cytomegalovirus exposure and HLA in healthy donors. TCRdb's copy holds only in-frame clones and misses some; the assay was immunoSEQ multiplex PCR. The sample shows about 140,000 clones, about 70% of them seen only once. The specimen was PBMCs. Every receptor here comes from a woman in her 40s in good health and CMV-seronegative. Both conserved end residues are part of each CDR3. Fields, in order: V gene, CDR3 length, clone size, D gene, J gene, CDR3 protein, CDR3 DNA. The D gene is left open where the match is weak. Not every row has a clone size; where given, it reads once, few, many or a size class.

>TRBV2|14|.|TRBD1|TRBJ2-7
CASRAGTGNYEQYF
TGTGCCAGCAGGGCCGGGACAGGGAACTACGAGCAGTACTTC
>TRBV2|18|.|.|TRBJ2-5
CASSEAPHSQSQEETQYF
TGTGCCAGCAGTGAAGCGCCGCACAGCCAAAGCCAAGAAGAGACCCAGTACTTC
>TRBV6-5|16|.|.|TRBJ2-3
CASSYSRASGTDTQYF
TGTGCCAGCAGTTACTCTCGGGCTAGCGGCACAGATACGCAGTATTTT
>TRBV6-5|13|.|TRBD1|TRBJ1-2
CASSVQGNYGYTF
TGTGCCAGCAGTGTACAGGGGAACTATGGCTACACCTTC
>TRBV2|14|.|.|TRBJ1-3
CASSAQGSGNTIYF
TGTGCCAGCAGTGCGCAGGGCTCTGGAAACACCATATATTTT
>TRBV18|15|.|.|TRBJ1-2
CASSLSVGQERGYTF
TGTGCCAGCTCGCTTTCTGTGGGGCAGGAGCGCGGCTACACCTTC
>TRBV5-1|14|.|.|TRBJ2-7
CASSLDGSDYEQYF
TGCGCCAGCAGCTTGGATGGCTCAGACTACGAGCAGTACTTC
>TRBV18|12|once|.|TRBJ2-3
CASSPGQDTQYF
TGTGCCAGCTCACCGGGGCAGGATACGCAGTATTTT
>TRBV6-5|14|.|.|TRBJ1-2
CASSDRTFGGGYTF
TGTGCCAGCAGTGACAGGACCTTTGGAGGAGGCTACACCTTC
>TRBV6-6|15|.|TRBD1|TRBJ2-5
CASSPPGQGDQTQYF
TGTGCCAGCAGCCCACCGGGACAGGGGGATCAGACCCAGTACTTC
>TRBV6-5|15|.|.|TRBJ1-2
CASSYYAETWDGYTF
TGTGCCAGCAGTTACTACGCCGAGACTTGGGATGGCTACACCTTC
>TRBV4-1|17|.|TRBD1|TRBJ1-5
CASSRHLGQDSNQPQHF
TGCGCCAGCAGCCGGCACCTTGGACAGGATAGCAATCAGCCCCAGCATTTT
>TRBV18|14|.|.|TRBJ2-2
CASSPPVREGVLFF
TGTGCCAGCTCACCACCCGTCAGGGAAGGAGTTCTGTTTTTT
>TRBV13|17|once|TRBD2|TRBJ2-3
CASSLRRSGTVTDTQYF
TGTGCCAGCAGCTTACGTCGAAGCGGGACTGTCACAGATACGCAGTATTTT
>TRBV7-9|16|.|.|TRBJ2-7
CSSSKAASKSVGEQYF
TGTTCCAGCAGCAAGGCCGCTAGCAAAAGTGTAGGCGAGCAGTACTTC
>TRBV28|16|.|.|TRBJ1-1
CASRPGSGVRITEAFF
TGTGCCAGCAGACCGGGATCAGGGGTACGGATCACTGAAGCTTTCTTT
>TRBV27|14|.|.|TRBJ2-7
CASSLWGRPYEQYF
TGTGCCAGCAGTTTATGGGGCAGACCCTACGAGCAGTACTTC
>TRBV30|17|.|TRBD2|TRBJ2-7
CAWRLTSGRRGNYEQYF
TGTGCCTGGAGGTTAACTAGCGGGAGGAGGGGAAACTACGAGCAGTACTTC
>TRBV6-1|14|.|.|TRBJ1-1
CASSRRGSDTEAFF
TGTGCCAGCAGCCGCAGGGGAAGTGACACTGAAGCTTTCTTT
>TRBV5-1|14|.|TRBD1|TRBJ1-1
CASSVTTGRTEAFF
TGCGCCAGCAGCGTAACGACAGGGAGAACTGAAGCTTTCTTT
>TRBV7-2|12|.|.|TRBJ1-2
CASSEDRYGYTF
TGTGCCAGCAGCGAGGACAGATATGGCTACACCTTC
>TRBV19|13|.|TRBD1|TRBJ2-7
CASSRQGLYEQYF
TGTGCCAGTAGTCGACAGGGGCTATACGAGCAGTACTTC
>TRBV19|18|.|.|TRBJ2-3
CASSMWLSRADPTDTQYF
TGTGCCAGTAGTATGTGGCTGAGCCGAGCGGACCCCACAGATACGCAGTATTTT
>TRBV4-2|19|.|TRBD2|TRBJ2-1
CASSQEGRPGLAGVWEQFF
TGTGCCAGCAGCCAAGAAGGGCGTCCGGGACTAGCGGGAGTATGGGAGCAGTTCTTC
>TRBV7-7|14|few|TRBD2|TRBJ2-1
CASTKGLADNEQFF
TGTGCCAGCACAAAGGGACTAGCGGACAATGAGCAGTTCTTC
>TRBV2|14|.|.|TRBJ1-3
CASRGRGAGNTIYF
TGTGCCAGCAGGGGCAGGGGTGCGGGAAACACCATATATTTT
>TRBV5-1|15|.|.|TRBJ2-6
CASSLSLAGANVLTF
TGCGCCAGCAGCTTGAGTCTAGCTGGGGCCAACGTCCTGACTTTC
>TRBV6-1|14|once|TRBD1|TRBJ1-5
CASSGEQGSQPQHF
TGTGCCAGCAGTGGGGAACAGGGGTCGCAGCCCCAGCATTTT
>TRBV6-4|16|medium-sized|TRBD2|TRBJ2-3
CASSSGLADPTDTQYF
TGTGCCAGCAGTTCTGGACTAGCGGACCCCACAGATACGCAGTATTTT
>TRBV10-3|16|.|.|TRBJ1-4
CAISDKGRAYNEKLFF
TGTGCCATCAGTGATAAGGGCAGGGCGTATAATGAAAAACTGTTTTTT
>TRBV5-1|14|.|TRBD1|TRBJ2-2
CASSPGQPSGELFF
TGCGCCAGCAGCCCGGGACAGCCCTCCGGGGAGCTGTTTTTT
>TRBV6-1|15|.|TRBD1|TRBJ2-7
CASSESGTGSYEQYF
TGTGCCAGCAGTGAATCCGGGACAGGGAGCTACGAGCAGTACTTC
>TRBV12-5|17|.|.|TRBJ2-1
CASGSGRRERIYNEQFF
TGTGCTAGTGGTTCTGGGCGTCGGGAGAGAATTTACAATGAGCAGTTCTTC
>TRBV4-1|14|.|TRBD1|TRBJ1-4
CASSRTGRHEKLFF
TGCGCCAGCAGCCGGACAGGGCGCCATGAAAAACTGTTTTTT
>TRBV7-2|12|once|.|TRBJ2-7
CASSLGTYEQYF
TGTGCCAGCAGCTTAGGGACTTACGAGCAGTACTTC
>TRBV5-4|14|.|.|TRBJ1-4
CASSYGQINEKLFF
TGTGCCAGCAGCTACGGACAGATTAATGAAAAACTGTTTTTT
>TRBV6-5|15|few|TRBD2|TRBJ2-7
CASSLTRTSSHEQYF
TGTGCCAGCAGCCTTACACGGACTAGTTCCCACGAGCAGTACTTC
>TRBV6-5|15|.|.|TRBJ1-1
CASSYFGDMNTEAFF
TGTGCCAGCAGTTACTTTGGGGACATGAACACTGAAGCTTTCTTT
>TRBV6-5|15|once|.|TRBJ2-2
CASSPTGRGTGELFF
TGTGCCAGCAGTCCCACCGGACGGGGCACCGGGGAGCTGTTTTTT
>TRBV19|15|.|.|TRBJ2-6
CASGQRHSGANVLTF
TGTGCCAGCGGACAGCGCCACTCTGGGGCCAACGTCCTGACTTTC
>TRBV15|16|.|TRBD2|TRBJ2-5
CATSSRGLAKQETQYF
TGTGCCACCAGCAGCAGGGGACTAGCTAAACAAGAGACCCAGTACTTC
>TRBV29-1|13|.|.|TRBJ1-4
CSVSTVRSEKLFF
TGCAGCGTTTCTACAGTGAGAAGTGAAAAACTGTTTTTT
>TRBV6-4|15|once|TRBD1|TRBJ1-2
CASSPTLRDRYGYTF
TGTGCCAGCAGCCCCACCCTCCGGGACAGATATGGCTACACCTTC
>TRBV10-2|14|few|.|TRBJ1-2
CASTEREENYGYTF
TGCGCCAGCACCGAGAGGGAAGAAAACTATGGCTACACCTTC
>TRBV29-1|13|.|.|TRBJ2-7
CSVGGHNSYEQYF
TGCAGCGTTGGTGGGCATAACTCCTACGAGCAGTACTTC
>TRBV2|13|.|TRBD1|TRBJ1-4
CASKDRGGEKLFF
TGTGCCAGCAAGGACAGGGGAGGTGAAAAACTGTTTTTT